The 4 T cell receptor beta chains below come from one sample, sequenced in a study of blood T cell repertoires in COVID-19 (dated by TCRdb to about 2020). Library prep was done by the immunoSEQ multiplex PCR assay. TCRdb re-hosts the immuneACCESS table, in-frame sequences only. Its copies lack some clones; in the studies checked, an unresolved V gene accounts for under half of them, and the cause for the rest is not known. Present in this sample are 120,000 to 150,000 clones, 70% to 90% of which were seen just once. The ten largest clones capture 6.5% to 9.5% of the sample. The sample comprised peripheral blood. These receptors came from a woman in her sixties or seventies with COVID-19, enrolled during active disease.

The genes are TRBV4-3 and TRBJ2-1, with 10 bases lining up with TRBD2. This CDR3 has 15 amino acids. CDR1 and CDR2 from the germline V gene are LGHNA and YSLEER. V was clipped by 4 bases and J by 10 bases; unmatched bases: 10. The CDR3 region is CASSPSWTSGSEQFF. The CDR3 region has the DNA TGCGCCAGCAGCCCGTCATGGACTAGCGGTTCGGAGCAGTTCTTC.

This chain uses TRBV16 with TRBJ1-5; D is undetermined. The CDR3 runs to 16 residues. Trimming took 5 bases from V and 4 from J, leaving 18 bases between them. The germline V gene encodes CDR1 KGHSY and CDR2 FQNENV. The CDR3 is CASSFLSSHLNQPQHF. The CDR3 nucleotides are TGTGCCAGCAGCTTCTTGTCGTCACATCTTAATCAGCCCCAGCATTTT.

The chain combines TRBV5-1 with TRBJ2-1; 9 bases agree with TRBD2. Trimming removed 0 bases from V and 0 bases from J; junction bases left unmatched: 1. The CDR3 consists of 16 residues. Germline V gene data show CDR1 as SGHRS and CDR2 as YFSETQ. The CDR3 sequence: CASSLDSGSSYNEQFF. The CDR3 DNA is TGCGCCAGCAGCTTGGATAGCGGGAGCTCCTACAATGAGCAGTTCTTC.

CDR3 DNA: TGTGCCAGCAATGGGGCTAATCAGCCCCAGCATTTT. It is translated as CASNGANQPQHF. The V gene is TRBV28, the J gene TRBJ1-5, with D possibly TRBD1 on 5 matching bases. V was shortened by 7 bases and J by 4 bases, with 8 bases between the two germline ends. CDR3 length equals 12 residues. Per germline, CDR1 MDHEN and CDR2 SYDVKM.